This T cell receptor (beta chain) was profiled in a study of cytomegalovirus exposure and HLA in healthy donors. The wider study: Early release data held tens of millions of unique TCRs from HLA-typed donors. Findings and limits, study-wide: Sequencing probably produced one cluster of sequence variants that were highly shared. When a later analysis was performed, an Asian-associated ancestry cluster reportedly had fewer N-insertions than the approximately 700-donor mean. Donors were assumed by presence/absence analyses to have roughly uniform sequencing depth.

PCR was performed using 60 Vbeta and 13 Jbeta primers. Libraries were prepared by immunoSEQ multiplex PCR; TCRdb keeps only in-frame clonotypes and omits some of them. The table shows more than 80,000 clones, with more than 65% occurring only once. CDR1 and CDR2 (germline): SGDLS, YYNGEE. The CDR3 is 19 amino acids. V shed 4 bases and J 4 bases; nucleotides not matched to a gene: 18. As to this clone: Antigen unknown.

Material for sequencing was PBMCs. The rearrangement joins TRBV9 to TRBJ2-2, with TRBD2 identical over 8 bases. The receptor's source is a human donor in good health. Here the CDR3 reads CASSLPRASGRRSTGELFF. The CDR3 bases are TGTGCCAGCAGCCTCCCTAGGGCTAGCGGGCGGCGATCCACCGGGGAGCTGTTTTTT.